The next 2 T cell receptor beta chains were all read from a single sample in a study of response to subunit inactivated influenza vaccine. Each CDR3 protein gets one entry after TCRdb re-called the RT-PCR reads with MiXCR. The table records 450,000 to 700,000 distinct CDR3 sequences, 14% of them present only once. Sequencing was performed on PBMCs from blood, taken about 12 days after vaccination. Every receptor here comes from a middle-aged man who received an inactivated influenza vaccine.

About this clonotype: Given a much more abundant clone one base away, this may be a read error. The J gene is TRBJ2-3, the V gene TRBV4-3; TRBD2 might be the D (6 bases). Germline V gene lookup returns CDR1 LGHNA and CDR2 YSLEER. CDR3 size: 14 residues. The DNA for the CDR3 is TGCGCCGGCAGCCAAGAGGTGACTAGAGATACGCAGTATTTT. Protein product: CAGSQEVTRDTQYF.

This clonotype was recorded a few times. The chain employs TRBV5-1 and TRBJ2-3; tentatively, D is TRBD1 (6 bases). Per the germline V gene, CDR1 is SGHRS and CDR2 is YFSETQ. The ends were cut back, 4 bases at V and 0 bases at J, with 18 bases in the middle. The CDR3 covers 17 residues. The CDR3 is CASSVTKGGQSTDTQYF. The CDR3 DNA follows: TGCGCCAGCAGCGTTACCAAAGGGGGACAAAGCACAGATACGCAGTATTTT.